This T cell receptor beta chain was sequenced in a study of a mutant IDH1 vaccine in newly diagnosed glioma. The overall study: Vaccines were first given 4-6 weeks after radiotherapy alone, or with temozolomide cycles. Patients were pretreated with radiotherapy, temozolomide, or both, mostly both. Overall study findings and caveats: Pseudoprogression apparently lacked any relation to changes in top peripheral T cell clonotypes.

The ends were cut back, 5 bases at V and 8 bases at J, with 9 bases in the middle. Germline-derived CDR1 and CDR2 are LNHDA and SQIVND (reference sequence). This CDR3 region has 12 residues. Described time point: week 23, last vaccination. A 20-mer mutant IDH1 peptide at 300 ug was injected subcutaneously with topical imiquimod. Donors' newly diagnosed IDH1-mutant WHO grade 3 or 4 astrocytomas lacked nuclear ATRX. With respect to this clone: Its antigen remains unknown.

The method was immunoSEQ multiplex PCR; TCRdb's version includes in-frame clones alone and lacks a portion of them. The sample holds tens of thousands of clones; about 90% are singletons and the top ten take about 1.4%. V and J are TRBV19 and TRBJ1-4; D gene uncertain. The TCR sequence derives from a man aged 35-49 years with glioma. Sequencing was performed on PBMCs, taken from a glioma patient whose treatment included an IDH1 peptide vaccine. The DNA of the CDR3 is TGTGCCAGTAGTCCTCGGAGGGAAAAACTGTTTTTT. It encodes CASSPRREKLFF.